These T cell receptor beta chains were read from a single sample in a study of T-cell memory formation after mild COVID-19. TCRdb recomputed calls from the 5' RACE reads with MiXCR, one row per CDR3 protein. The sample contains about 350,000 distinct CDR3 sequences, roughly 13% of which appear only once. Material: PBMCs or a T cell subset sorted from them (not recorded which). These receptors all come from a man aged 18 to 30 who had mild COVID-19 (a few samples of this study predate the infection). Cell type and time point are not known. Each CDR3 is given with its conserved first and last residue.

j_call | v_call | cdr3_aa
TRBJ2-4 | TRBV6-6 | CASSHPPDRNIQYF
TRBJ2-1 | TRBV6-2/TRBV6-3 | CASSKTDYNEQFF
TRBJ2-5 | TRBV6-1 | CASSVLAGEQETQYF
TRBJ2-5 | TRBV3-1 | CASSREGLGIGETQYF
TRBJ1-2 | TRBV14 | CASSQQTVGLYGYTF
TRBJ2-1 | TRBV6-2/TRBV6-3 | CASRSVYNEQFF
TRBJ2-7 | TRBV29-1 | CSVAAGSYEQYF
TRBJ1-5 | TRBV7-2 | CASSLVLGQAFSQPQHF
TRBJ1-5 | TRBV3-1 | CASSQDTGGQPQHF
TRBJ1-1 | TRBV20-1 | CSADPSQYSTEAFF
TRBJ2-3 | TRBV24-1 | CATSDHSLAGSLGDTQYF
TRBJ2-3 | TRBV20-1 | CSASDPQGSRTDTQYF
TRBJ1-2 | TRBV12-3/TRBV12-4 | CASSLDVRVPYGYTF
TRBJ2-2 | TRBV20-1 | CSGRHLTGELFF
TRBJ1-1 | TRBV11-1 | CASSPDIWGTEAFF
TRBJ1-5 | TRBV10-3 | CAISESISHPQHF
TRBJ1-3 | TRBV7-6 | CASSQPLRSSGNTIYF
TRBJ1-6 | TRBV4-1 | CASSQVANSPLHF
TRBJ1-1 | TRBV5-6 | CASRRTGAVVKAFF
TRBJ1-2 | TRBV7-9 | CASRAPDINYGYTF
TRBJ1-6 | TRBV6-6 | CASSYTAAGSTSPLHF
TRBJ2-7 | TRBV18 | CASSPSRTSYHEQYF
TRBJ1-5 | TRBV6-2/TRBV6-3 | CASSYTGDSNQPQHF
TRBJ1-6 | TRBV20-1 | CSARIGSGNNSPLHF
TRBJ1-2 | TRBV2 | CASSEAGQGYGYTF
TRBJ1-5 | TRBV20-1 | CSGGQNSNQPQHF
TRBJ2-5 | TRBV6-6 | CASSYGGGRAETQYF
TRBJ2-7 | TRBV20-1 | CSASPGLADEQYF
TRBJ2-2 | TRBV7-9 | CASSVPSANTGELFF
TRBJ2-7 | TRBV13 | CASSSRLAGGLYEQYF
TRBJ1-1 | TRBV7-2 | CASSLVRGQGRTEAFF
TRBJ1-5 | TRBV6-5 | CASRAPGSNQPQHF
TRBJ2-3 | TRBV11-2 | CASSQTGRSTDTQYF
TRBJ2-1 | TRBV10-3 | CAISESRGGNEQFF
TRBJ1-1 | TRBV5-6 | CASSRTANTEAFF
TRBJ1-6 | TRBV3-1 | CASGHTWDRRGSPLHF
TRBJ2-1 | TRBV7-3 | CASSLSSWGANEQFF
TRBJ1-4 | TRBV7-2 | CASSLDRVNEKLFF
TRBJ1-2 | TRBV5-1 | CASSLSGPFGGYTF
TRBJ2-1 | TRBV29-1 | CSVDTRQGTYNEQFF
TRBJ1-6 | TRBV20-1 | CSARDYGGSPLHF
TRBJ2-3 | TRBV4-3 | CASSQDRGTDTQYF
TRBJ1-2 | TRBV5-1 | CASSLDRANYGYTF